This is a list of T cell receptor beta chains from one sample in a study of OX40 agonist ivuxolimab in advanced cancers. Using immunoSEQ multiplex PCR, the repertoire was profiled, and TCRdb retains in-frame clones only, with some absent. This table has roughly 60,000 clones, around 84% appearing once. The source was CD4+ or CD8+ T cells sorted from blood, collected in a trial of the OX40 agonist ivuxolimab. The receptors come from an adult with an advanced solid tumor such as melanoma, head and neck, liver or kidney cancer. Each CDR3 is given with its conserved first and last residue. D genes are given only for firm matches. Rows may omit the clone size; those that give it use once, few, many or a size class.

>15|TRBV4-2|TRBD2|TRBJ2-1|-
CASSQEAGVHNEQFF
TGTGCCAGCAGCCAAGAAGCGGGAGTGCACAATGAGCAGTTCTTC
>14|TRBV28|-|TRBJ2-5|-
CASSLWGGLETQYF
TGTGCCAGCAGTCTCTGGGGAGGTTTGGAGACCCAGTACTTC
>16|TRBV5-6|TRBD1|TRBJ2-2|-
CASSRGDRVNTGELFF
TGTGCCAGCAGCCGCGGGGACAGGGTGAACACCGGGGAGCTGTTTTTT
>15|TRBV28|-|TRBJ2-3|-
CASSSYGGTTDTQYF
TGTGCCAGCAGTTCGTACGGGGGGACAACAGATACGCAGTATTTT
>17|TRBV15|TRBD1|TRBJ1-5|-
CATSRPGQGLRWGPQHF
TGTGCCACCAGCAGACCCGGACAGGGCCTCCGGTGGGGGCCCCAGCATTTT
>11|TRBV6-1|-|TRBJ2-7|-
CASSYRGSHDF
TGTGCCAGCAGTTACCGAGGGTCCCACGACTTC
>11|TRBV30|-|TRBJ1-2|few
CAWDSGYGYTF
TGTGCCTGGGACAGTGGCTATGGCTACACCTTC
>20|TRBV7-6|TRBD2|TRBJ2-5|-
CASSSLWAQTSGGAGETQYF
TGTGCCAGCAGCTCCCTGTGGGCCCAAACCAGCGGGGGGGCTGGGGAGACCCAGTACTTC
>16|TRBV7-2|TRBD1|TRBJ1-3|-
CASSSMDRRAGNTIYF
TGTGCCAGCAGCTCGATGGACAGGCGGGCTGGAAACACCATATATTTT
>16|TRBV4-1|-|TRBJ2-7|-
CASSQDPTGVYYEQYF
TGCGCCAGCAGCCAAGATCCGACAGGCGTTTACTACGAGCAGTACTTC
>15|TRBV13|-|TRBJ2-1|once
CASSPRLDSYNEQFF
TGTGCCAGCAGCCCCCGGCTGGACTCCTACAATGAGCAGTTCTTC
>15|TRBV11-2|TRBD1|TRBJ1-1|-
CASSGLTGVPTSLFF
TGTGCCAGCAGCGGACTCACAGGGGTCCCTACCTCGTTGTTCTTT